The rows below give T cell receptor beta chains drawn from one sample of a study of blood T cell repertoires in COVID-19. TCRdb keeps only in-frame clones here, not all; method: immunoSEQ multiplex PCR. The sample has roughly 380,000 clones; roughly 86% are singletons. Sequencing was performed on PBMCs or T cells enriched from blood (not recorded which). Receptors originate from a young man who had recovered from COVID-19. Each CDR3 is given with its conserved first and last residue. The order of the fields is CDR3 length, clone size, V gene, J gene, D gene, CDR3 DNA, CDR3 protein. D genes are given only for firm matches. Some rows have no size entry. The others give once, few or many, or a class for an expanded clone.

13,.,TRBV5-1,TRBJ1-6,.,TGCGCCAGCAGCTGGAATGGAGATTCACCCCTCCACTTT,CASSWNGDSPLHF
14,few,TRBV27,TRBJ1-6,.,TGTGCCAGCGGATCGGGAGGGCTGGATTCACCCCTCCACTTT,CASGSGGLDSPLHF
15,.,TRBV3-1/TRBV3-2,TRBJ1-4,.,TGTGCCAGCAGCCAAGAGGGGGCTCCTAATGAAAAACTGTTTTTT,CASSQEGAPNEKLFF
15,.,TRBV6-5,TRBJ2-7,TRBD1,TGTGCCAGCAGTTGGGGGACAGGCAGCTCCTACGAGCAGTACTTC,CASSWGTGSSYEQYF
11,.,TRBV20-1,TRBJ1-1,.,TGCAGTGCTCTACCAAACACTGAAGCTTTCTTT,CSALPNTEAFF
12,.,TRBV12-3/TRBV12-4,TRBJ1-2,TRBD1,TGTGCCAGCAACCCAGGGGGTAAGGGCTACACCTTC,CASNPGGKGYTF
16,.,TRBV5-1,TRBJ2-2,TRBD1,TGCGCCAGCTGCCCGTTCGGACAGGTGAACACCGGGGAGCTGTTTTTT,CASCPFGQVNTGELFF
14,.,TRBV11-2,TRBJ2-1,.,TGTGCCGTTTTCAGGACAGACAAGAACAATGAGCAGTTCTTC,CAVFRTDKNNEQFF
15,few,TRBV28,TRBJ1-2,.,TGTGCCAGCAGTTCGCCGGGGGGGTCTGGCTATGGCTACACCTTC,CASSSPGGSGYGYTF
16,.,TRBV6-2/TRBV6-3,TRBJ1-1,TRBD1,TGTGCCAGCAGTTACCGACAGGGGAATGTGAACACTGAAGCTTTCTTT,CASSYRQGNVNTEAFF